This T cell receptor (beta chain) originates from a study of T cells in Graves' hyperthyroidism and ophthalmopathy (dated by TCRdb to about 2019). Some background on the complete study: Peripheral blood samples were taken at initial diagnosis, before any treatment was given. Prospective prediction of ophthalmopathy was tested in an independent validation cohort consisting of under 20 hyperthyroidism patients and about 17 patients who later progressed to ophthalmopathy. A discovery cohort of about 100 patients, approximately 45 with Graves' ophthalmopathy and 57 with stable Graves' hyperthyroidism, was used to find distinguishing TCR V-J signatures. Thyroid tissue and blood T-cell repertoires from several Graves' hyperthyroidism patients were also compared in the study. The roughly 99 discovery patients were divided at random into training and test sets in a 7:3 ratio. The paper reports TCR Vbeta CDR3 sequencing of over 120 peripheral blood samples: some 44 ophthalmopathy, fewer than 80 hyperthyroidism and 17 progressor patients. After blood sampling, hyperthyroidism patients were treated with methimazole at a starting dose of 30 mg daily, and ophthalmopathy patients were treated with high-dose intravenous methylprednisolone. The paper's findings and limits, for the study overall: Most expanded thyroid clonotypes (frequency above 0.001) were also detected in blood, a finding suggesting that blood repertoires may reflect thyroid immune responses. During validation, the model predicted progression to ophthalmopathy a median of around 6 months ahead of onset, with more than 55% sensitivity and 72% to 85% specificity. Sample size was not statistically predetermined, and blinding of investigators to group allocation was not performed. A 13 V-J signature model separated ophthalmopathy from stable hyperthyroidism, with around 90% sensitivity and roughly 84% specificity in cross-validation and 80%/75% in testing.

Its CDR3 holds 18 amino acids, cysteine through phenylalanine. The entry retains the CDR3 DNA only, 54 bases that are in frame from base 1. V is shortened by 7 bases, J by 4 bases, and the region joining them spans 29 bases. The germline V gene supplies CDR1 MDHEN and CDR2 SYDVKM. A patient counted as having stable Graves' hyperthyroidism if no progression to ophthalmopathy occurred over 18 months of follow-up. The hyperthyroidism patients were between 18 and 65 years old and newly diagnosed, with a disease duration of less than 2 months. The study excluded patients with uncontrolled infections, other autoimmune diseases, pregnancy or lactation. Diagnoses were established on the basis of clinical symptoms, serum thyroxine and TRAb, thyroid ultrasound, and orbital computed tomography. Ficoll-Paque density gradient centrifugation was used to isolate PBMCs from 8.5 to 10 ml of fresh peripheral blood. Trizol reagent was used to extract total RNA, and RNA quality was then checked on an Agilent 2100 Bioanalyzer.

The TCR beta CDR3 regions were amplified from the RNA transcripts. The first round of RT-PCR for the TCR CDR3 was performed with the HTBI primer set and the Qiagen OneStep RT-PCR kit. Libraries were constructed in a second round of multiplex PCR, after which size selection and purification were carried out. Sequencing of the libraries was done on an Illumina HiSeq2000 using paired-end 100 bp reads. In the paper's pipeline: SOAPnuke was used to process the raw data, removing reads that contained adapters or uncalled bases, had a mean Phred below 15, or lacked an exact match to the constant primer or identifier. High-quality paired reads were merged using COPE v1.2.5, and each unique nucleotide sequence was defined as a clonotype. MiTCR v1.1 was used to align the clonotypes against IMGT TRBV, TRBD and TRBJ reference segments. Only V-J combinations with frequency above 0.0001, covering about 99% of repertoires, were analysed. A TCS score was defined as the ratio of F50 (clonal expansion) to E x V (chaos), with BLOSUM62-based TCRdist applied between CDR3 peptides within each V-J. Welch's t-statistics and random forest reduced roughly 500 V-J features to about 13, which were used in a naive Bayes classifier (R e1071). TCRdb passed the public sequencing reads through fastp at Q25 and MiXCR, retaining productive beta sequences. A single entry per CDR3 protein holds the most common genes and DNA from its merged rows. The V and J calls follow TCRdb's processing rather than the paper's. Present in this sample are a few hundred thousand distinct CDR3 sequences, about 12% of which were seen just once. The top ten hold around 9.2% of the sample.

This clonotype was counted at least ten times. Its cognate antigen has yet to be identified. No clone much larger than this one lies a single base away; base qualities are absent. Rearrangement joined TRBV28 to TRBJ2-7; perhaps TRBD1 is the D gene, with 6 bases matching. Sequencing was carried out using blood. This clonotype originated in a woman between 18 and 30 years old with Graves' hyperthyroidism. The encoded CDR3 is CASISSGPGDHQTYEQYF. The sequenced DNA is TGTGCCAGCATCTCTTCGGGCCCAGGGGATCACCAGACATACGAGCAGTACTTC.